This TCR beta chain was observed in a study of T cells in Graves' hyperthyroidism and ophthalmopathy. At the level of the study: Peripheral blood was collected at initial diagnosis, before any treatment.

About this clonotype: This may be a read error, as it is one base from a much larger clone.

CDR1 and CDR2 from the germline V gene are SEHNR and FQNEAQ (reference sequence). This CDR3 comprises 18 residues. Investigators excluded patients with uncontrolled infection, other autoimmune disease, pregnancy or lactation. Amplification of TCR beta CDR3 regions used RNA as the template. The study used the HTBI primer set for a first-round RT-PCR of the TCR CDR3. TCRdb ran MiXCR on the multiplex PCR reads and lists one entry per CDR3 protein. The sample carries around 370,000 distinct CDR3 sequences, 15% to 20% recorded once. This TCR came from a man aged 18 to 35 with Graves' ophthalmopathy. The sample was blood. The chain has TRBV7-9 and TRBJ2-4; D remains unclear. CDR3 nucleotide sequence: TGTGCCAGCAGTCACCCTAAGGGTGGGGATCGGGTCAAAAACACTCAGTACTTC. Translating gives CASSHPKGGDRVKNTQYF.